Listed below are T cell receptor beta chains from one sample, sequenced in a study of blood T cell repertoires in COVID-19. Clones were sequenced by immunoSEQ multiplex PCR, and TCRdb holds only the in-frame ones, with some missing. The table has over 110,000 clones, approximately 88% seen once. The sample consisted of peripheral blood. Receptors originate from a human donor in a cohort sampled during active COVID-19. The CDR3 runs from the conserved cysteine through the conserved F or W. The D gene is left open where the match is weak. Not every row has a clone size; where given, it reads once, few, many or a size class.

cdr3_length j_call d_call v_call clone_size cdr3_nt cdr3_aa
15 TRBJ1-2 TRBD1 TRBV15 - TGTGCCACCAGCAGTCGACAGGGGTTCAACTATGGCTACACCTTC CATSSRQGFNYGYTF
15 TRBJ2-2 TRBD2 TRBV6-5 - TGTGCCAGCAGGACTAGCGGGGGAGTCACCGGGGAGCTGTTTTTT CASRTSGGVTGELFF
14 TRBJ1-1 TRBD1 TRBV3-1/TRBV3-2 - TGTGCCAGCTGGGACAGCCTAATTAACACTGAAGCTTTCTTT CASWDSLINTEAFF
15 TRBJ2-2 - TRBV7-9 - TGTGCCAGCAGCTTAGGGGCGGGGAACACCGGGGAGCTGTTTTTT CASSLGAGNTGELFF
14 TRBJ1-6 TRBD1 TRBV30 - TGTGCCGGACACCGGGACAGCATTTATTCACCCCTCCACTTT CAGHRDSIYSPLHF
16 TRBJ2-3 TRBD2 TRBV19 - TGTGCCAGTAGTATGACTAGCGGGGGGATATGGAATACGCAGTATTTT CASSMTSGGIWNTQYF
17 TRBJ2-7 TRBD2 TRBV7-9 - TGTGCCAGCAGCTTCAGACTAGCGGGGGCCGCCCCCTACGAGCAGTACTTC CASSFRLAGAAPYEQYF
16 TRBJ2-1 TRBD2 TRBV14 many TGTGCCAGCAGCCAAGATTATCTAGCGGGGGGCAATGAGCAGTTCTTC CASSQDYLAGGNEQFF
13 TRBJ1-1 - TRBV12-3/TRBV12-4 - TGTGCCAGCAGTTTATTGGCCTACACTGAAGCTTTCTTT CASSLLAYTEAFF
15 TRBJ2-7 - TRBV27 few TGTGCCAGCAGTTCGCTGGGACTTCAGTCTCACGAGCAGTACTTC CASSSLGLQSHEQYF
13 TRBJ1-1 - TRBV12-3/TRBV12-4 - TGTGCCAGCAGTTTCGCGGGTCCCACTGAAGCTTTCTTT CASSFAGPTEAFF
20 TRBJ2-1 TRBD1 TRBV4-2 - TGTGCCAGCAGCCAAGATGCGGGCCGGGGACAGGTATCAGAATACAATGAGCAGTTCTTC CASSQDAGRGQVSEYNEQFF
14 TRBJ2-7 TRBD1 TRBV5-1 - TGCGCCAGCAGCTTGGGACAGGGTATGTACGAGCAGTACTTC CASSLGQGMYEQYF
11 TRBJ1-2 TRBD1 TRBV29-1 - TGCAGCGCTGATCCCGGGACAGCTTACACCTTC CSADPGTAYTF
16 TRBJ2-3 - TRBV4-1 - TGCGCCAGCAGCCCCCTGGGGCGGGGTAGCACAGATACGCAGTATTTT CASSPLGRGSTDTQYF
15 TRBJ1-2 - TRBV11-2 - TGTGCCAGCAGCTTAGTCGGCAGGGCAGACTATGGCTACACCTTC CASSLVGRADYGYTF
15 TRBJ1-2 - TRBV7-9 few TGTGCCAGCAGCATTGGGGGCCAAATGTCGTATGGCTACACCTTC CASSIGGQMSYGYTF
14 TRBJ2-1 - TRBV19 once TGTGCCAGTAGTAGCGGGGGCCTGCACAATGAGCAGTTCTTC CASSSGGLHNEQFF
15 TRBJ2-2 TRBD1 TRBV5-1 - TGCGCCAGCAGCCTGCAGACAGGGCTCACCGGGGAGCTGTTTTTT CASSLQTGLTGELFF
15 TRBJ2-7 TRBD1 TRBV9 - TGTGCCAGCAGCCCCGCGGACAGGGGGTCCTACGAGCAGTACTTC CASSPADRGSYEQYF
14 TRBJ2-7 - TRBV7-2 - TGTGCCAGCAGCTTTTATCAGGGGACCTACGAGCAGTACTTC CASSFYQGTYEQYF
15 TRBJ1-1 - TRBV6-2/TRBV6-3 - TGTGCCAGCAGTTACCAGTCAGGGAGGGGGACTGAAGCTTTCTTT CASSYQSGRGTEAFF